The present TCR beta chain was sequenced within a study of cytotoxic CD8 clonotypes in ibrutinib-treated CLL. Turning to the study itself: Response samples followed a median 12 months of treatment, range 6 to 36.

On this clone itself: Its specificity is unknown.

The study's findings and limits: Sampling of sustained-remission and progressing patients occurred at differing times.

The CDR3 covers 15 residues. Trimming took 2 bases from V and 0 from J, leaving 7 bases between them. The V gene's germline CDR1 is MNHEY and CDR2 SVGAGI. TCRdb keeps only in-frame clones here, not all; method: immunoSEQ multiplex PCR. The repertoire holds about 16,000 clones, with about 70% as singletons. The receptor was isolated from a human donor with chronic lymphocytic leukemia. The specimen was PBMCs, collected before ibrutinib treatment. J is TRBJ1-4 and V is TRBV6-5; TRBD1 might be the D (5 bases). The CDR3 reads CASSYDSATNEKLFF. The CDR3 DNA reads TGTGCCAGCAGTTACGACAGTGCAACTAATGAAAAACTGTTTTTT.